Below are 17 T cell receptor beta chains sequenced from a single sample in a study of OX40 agonist ivuxolimab in advanced cancers. Assay: immunoSEQ multiplex PCR; the TCRdb copy retains only in-frame clones and omits some. This table holds tens of thousands of clones, roughly four fifths found once. The material was CD4+ or CD8+ T cells sorted from blood, obtained in a trial of the OX40 agonist ivuxolimab. The source of these receptors is an adult with an advanced solid tumor such as melanoma, head and neck, liver or kidney cancer.

The chain couples TRBV5-1 to TRBJ1-1; 9 bases are a match to TRBD1. The V segment lost 4 bases and the J segment 3 bases; nucleotides outside the gene matches: 4. The CDR3 length is 14 residues. The germline CDR1 and CDR2 sequences are SGHRS and YFSETQ. The CDR3 loop reads CASSQGQGHTEAFF. The CDR3 DNA is TGCGCCAGCAGCCAGGGACAGGGACACACTGAAGCTTTCTTT. Based on the CDR3 plus reference TRBV5-1 and TRBJ1-1, the full variable domain is KAGVTQTPRYLIKTRGQQVTLSCSPISGHRSVSWYQQTPGQGLQFLFEYFSETQRNKGNFPGRFSGRQFSNSRSEMNVSTLELGDSALYLCASSQGQGHTEAFFGQGTRLTVV.

This chain links TRBV11-3 with TRBJ2-1; D remains unclear. CDR1 SGHNT and CDR2 YENEEA come from the germline V gene. V was clipped by 0 bases and J by 7 bases, with 1 base between them. CDR3 length equals 11 residues. CDR3 coding DNA: TGTGCCAGCAGCTTAGATAATGAGCAGTTCTTC. Its translation is CASSLDNEQFF. Using reference TRBV11-3 and TRBJ2-1 for the parts outside the CDR3, the full variable domain is EAGVVQSPRYKIIEKKQPVAFWCNPISGHNTLYWYLQNLGQGPELLIRYENEEAVDDSQLPKDRFSAERLKGVDSTLKIQPAELGDSAVYLCASSLDNEQFFGPGTRLTVL.

The chain employs TRBV11-3 and TRBJ2-1; possibly TRBD2 for D (5 bases). CDR1 and CDR2 from the germline V gene are SGHNT and YENEEA. This CDR3 spans 14 amino acids. V gave up 4 bases and J gave up 8 bases, with 15 bases separating them. The CDR3 region is CASSSNRDQDEQFF. CDR3 coding DNA: TGTGCCAGCAGCTCCAACCGGGATCAGGATGAGCAGTTCTTC.

The sample holds one count of this clone. The chain couples TRBV25-1 to TRBJ2-7, with 8 bases fitting TRBD1. Germline V gene lookup returns CDR1 MGHDK and CDR2 SYGVNS. The V segment lost 6 bases and the J segment 7 bases; nucleotides outside the gene matches: 11. This CDR3 has 14 residues. In nucleotides, the CDR3 is TGTGCCAGCAGATCGGACAGGGTAGTCGGGGAGCAGTACTTC. Translation gives CASRSDRVVGEQYF.

The V gene is TRBV19, the J gene TRBJ1-2, with unresolved D. Trimming took 3 bases from V and 3 from J, leaving 17 bases between them. The CDR3 spans 16 residues. Germline values: CDR1 LNHDA, CDR2 SQIVND (reference sequence). For the CDR3, the DNA is TGTGCCAGTAGTATGAGTTTACAACAGTATTACTATGGCTACACCTTC. Protein sequence: CASSMSLQQYYYGYTF.

The rearrangement uses TRBV29-1 and TRBJ1-5; D is undetermined. Trimming stripped 4 bases from V and 2 bases from J, with 6 bases between. CDR3 length: 12 amino acids. CDR1 SQVTM and CDR2 ANQGSEA come from the germline V gene. This chain's CDR3 is CSVGAGNQPQHF. The CDR3 DNA follows: TGCAGCGTTGGGGCAGGCAATCAGCCCCAGCATTTT.

The genes are TRBV28 and TRBJ2-3; D is possibly TRBD1 (5 bases). Trimming cost V 6 bases and J 4 bases, with 20 bases left between them. CDR1 and CDR2 from the germline V gene are MDHEN and SYDVKM. The CDR3 loop spans 16 amino acids. The CDR3 DNA reads as TGTGCCAGCAGCCAGGCAGGGTTAAGAGGCCCAGATACGCAGTATTTT. Protein: CASSQAGLRGPDTQYF.

The rearrangement uses TRBV7-2 and TRBJ1-3, with 7 bases that match TRBD1. The CDR3 loop spans 17 amino acids. V lost 4 bases to trimming and J lost 1 base; unmatched junction nucleotides: 10. Germline V gives CDR1 SGHTA, CDR2 FQGNSA. The CDR3 sequence: CASSSLGGQMSGNTIYF. The CDR3 DNA is TGTGCCAGCAGCTCCCTAGGGGGACAGATGTCTGGAAACACCATATATTTT.

The chain couples TRBV19 to TRBJ1-2; D call uncertain. The germline CDR1 and CDR2 sequences are LNHDA and SQIVND (reference sequence). With 2 bases removed from V and 4 bases from J, the gap between germline ends came to 17 bases. The CDR3 totals 16 residues. The CDR3 nucleotides read TGTGCCAGTAGTATACCCCCAGGCTCAGGTTCCTATGGCTACACCTTC. This codes for CASSIPPGSGSYGYTF. Complete variable domain (other parts from reference TRBV19 and TRBJ1-2): DGGITQSPKYLFRKEGQNVTLSCEQNLNHDAMYWYRQDPGQGLRLIYYSQIVNDFQKGDIAEGYSVSREKKESFPLTVTSAQKNPTAFYLCASSIPPGSGSYGYTFGSGTRLTVV.

The CDR3 sequence: CASTPADSGANVLTF. The CDR3 nucleotides read TGTGCCAGCACCCCGGCGGACTCTGGGGCCAACGTCCTGACTTTC. The chain carries TRBV6-5 and TRBJ2-6; unclear D gene. In germline, CDR1 is MNHEY, CDR2 SVGAGI. The CDR3 is made up of 15 amino acids. The germline V and J ends were trimmed by 7 bases and 0 bases, with 10 bases remaining between them.

The CDR3 DNA reads TGTGCCAGCAGCTTGGGGGACTTGTTATCCCGCGGGACCGGGGAGCTGTTTTTT. Amino acid sequence: CASSLGDLLSRGTGELFF. The chain links TRBV5-6 to TRBJ2-2, with a tentative D call TRBD2 (6 bases). Trimming removed 0 bases at V and 5 bases at J, with 20 bases between. CDR3 length: 18 amino acids. CDR1 is SGHDT, CDR2 YYEEEE, per germline.

The V gene is TRBV19, the J gene TRBJ1-2; a weak D match, TRBD1 (5 bases). V lost 8 bases and J lost 4, with 17 bases in between. CDR3 length equals 14 residues. The germline V gene has CDR1 LNHDA and CDR2 SQIVND (reference sequence). The CDR3: CASSPQDSFYGYTF. CDR3 in DNA: TGTGCCAGTTCGCCACAGGATTCCTTCTATGGCTACACCTTC. Together with reference TRBV19 and TRBJ1-2, the CDR3 gives the full variable domain: DGGITQSPKYLFRKEGQNVTLSCEQNLNHDAMYWYRQDPGQGLRLIYYSQIVNDFQKGDIAEGYSVSREKKESFPLTVTSAQKNPTAFYLCASSPQDSFYGYTFGSGTRLTVV.

The chain joins TRBV9 to TRBJ2-3, with 8 bases fitting TRBD2. The CDR3 totals 16 residues. The V gene end was trimmed by 0 bases and the J gene end by 2 bases; junction bases not matched to a gene: 5. The germline CDR1 and CDR2 sequences are SGDLS and YYNGEE. CDR3 coding DNA: TGTGCCAGCAGCGTAGAGGCTAGCGGGTTCACAGATACGCAGTATTTT. Protein product: CASSVEASGFTDTQYF.

This clone was observed a single time. This chain connects TRBV6-5 to TRBJ1-2; no clear D gene. Germline V gene lookup returns CDR1 MNHEY and CDR2 SVGAGI. Trimming took 5 bases from V and 2 from J, leaving 9 bases between them. This CDR3 is 13 amino acids long. CDR3 protein: CASSQGQNYGYTF. The DNA of the CDR3 is TGTGCCAGCAGTCAAGGGCAGAACTATGGCTACACCTTC.

The CDR3 region has the DNA TGTGCCTCTGACAGGTCTTACGAGCAGTACTTC. This sequence encodes CASDRSYEQYF. The J gene is TRBJ2-7, the V gene TRBV2; the D gene is possibly TRBD1 (6 bases). The germline V gene has CDR1 SNHLY and CDR2 FYNNEI. The V end lost 11 bases, the J end lost 4 bases, and 12 bases lay between the germline ends. This CDR3 region has 11 residues.

The V call is TRBV7-8, the J call TRBJ1-4, with 7 bases fitting TRBD1. In germline, CDR1 is SGHVS, CDR2 FQNEAQ. V shed 4 bases and J 5 bases; nucleotides not matched to a gene: 4. The CDR3 loop spans 14 amino acids. CDR3 bases: TGTGCCAGCAGCTATGACAGGGTAAATGAAAAACTGTTTTTT. Translating gives CASSYDRVNEKLFF.

A single count supports this clone. The chain is built from TRBV6-6 and TRBJ1-1; TRBD1 matches 7 bases. Germline trimming cut 4 bases from V and 10 bases from J; bases unmatched to any gene: 9. CDR1 is MNHNY and CDR2 is SVGAGI in the germline V gene (reference sequence). CDR3 length: 13 residues. CDR3 DNA sequence: TGTGCCAGCAGTTTACAGGGGAATCGAGGAGCTTTCTTT. Translating it yields CASSLQGNRGAFF.